What follows are 10 T cell receptor beta chains derived from one specimen sequenced in a study of molecular identifiers for immune sequencing clone quantification. TCRdb redid the calling of the PCR reads with MiXCR, one entry per CDR3 protein. The data hold 75,000 to 95,000 distinct CDR3 sequences, with roughly 25% observed a single time. The sample was naive CD8+ T cells from blood, with Jurkat cell RNA spiked in. The subset here: FACS-sorted CD8+CD4-CCR7+CD45RA+ naive T cells. Receptor source: a human donor in good health. Some libraries in this study had Jurkat cell RNA spiked in.

The rearrangement links TRBV11-2 to TRBJ2-3; 11 bases agree with TRBD2. This CDR3 comprises 15 residues. Per the germline V gene, CDR1 is SGHAT and CDR2 is FQNNGV. V shed 6 bases, J shed 4 bases, and the junction held 6 bases outside the gene matches. The CDR3 DNA is TGTGCCAGCAGGCGGACTAGCGGGTTAGCAGATACGCAGTATTTT. Translated, it gives CASRRTSGLADTQYF.

In this sample, this clonotype turned up many times. This chain connects TRBV5-6 to TRBJ1-5; D gene ambiguous. Trimming stripped 4 bases from V and 4 bases from J, with 9 bases between. CDR3 length: 13 amino acids. Per the germline V gene, CDR1 is SGHDT and CDR2 is YYEEEE. The CDR3 loop reads CASSRTPNQPQHF. The CDR3 DNA sequence: TGTGCCAGCAGCCGAACCCCGAATCAGCCCCAGCATTTT.

The chain links TRBV6-6 to TRBJ2-7; 8 bases match TRBD2. The germline V gene has CDR1 MNHNY and CDR2 SVGAGI (reference sequence). CDR3 length: 15 amino acids. V lost 5 bases, J lost 1 base, and 7 bases stayed unmatched. CDR3 residues: CASSPAAGGSYEQYF. The CDR3 DNA reads as TGTGCCAGCAGTCCAGCGGCGGGGGGTTCCTACGAGCAGTACTTC.

This clonotype has a handful of counts. This rearrangement joins TRBV24-1 to TRBJ2-1, with TRBD1 matching over 7 bases. Germline V gives CDR1 KGHDR, CDR2 SFDVKD. The CDR3 sequence is 15 residues long. Trimming cost V 6 bases and J 4 bases; bases outside gene matches: 8. CDR3 nucleotide sequence: TGTGCCACCAGTCACAGGGGATTGCTATACAATGAGCAGTTCTTC. It yields the protein CATSHRGLLYNEQFF.

This clonotype was seen repeatedly, ten times or more. The chain combines TRBV7-2 with TRBJ1-1; weak D call: TRBD1 (5 bases). The germline CDR1 and CDR2 sequences are SGHTA and FQGNSA. V was cut by 1 base and J by 3 bases, with 12 bases left in between. The CDR3 sequence is 15 residues long. This CDR3 reads CASSLDDRIYTEAFF. In DNA, the CDR3 is TGTGCCAGCAGCTTAGACGACAGAATATACACTGAAGCTTTCTTT.

As for this clonotype: Sequence at one end of the junction differs from germline and may be a read error. The genes are TRBV4-3 and TRBJ1-1, with unresolved D. The germline V gene has CDR1 LGHNA and CDR2 YSLEER. The length of the CDR3 is 14 residues. The CDR3 sequence is CTSSQTAAYTEAFF. The CDR3 region has the DNA TGCACCAGCAGCCAAACGGCGGCGTACACTGAAGCTTTCTTT.

This clonotype was detected ten times or more. This rearrangement joins TRBV21-1 to TRBJ2-1; the D segment call TRBD2 is taken from the table without a DNA check. TRBV21-1 is recorded as a pseudogene. The length of the CDR3 is 19 residues. The CDR3 DNA sequence: TGTGCCAGCAGCAAACTTAAGCCTAGCGGCCCCATAAGCTACAATGAGCAGTTCTTC. Its translation: CASSKLKPSGPISYNEQFF.

This clonotype showed up many times. The V call is TRBV28, the J call TRBJ2-3, with D unresolved. CDR1 MDHEN and CDR2 SYDVKM come from the germline V gene. Trimming took 7 bases from V and 2 from J, leaving 19 bases between them. The CDR3 is made up of 16 amino acids. The CDR3 nucleotides are TGTGCCAGCAAACCCCTAGGTTCCCTTCTCACAGATACGCAGTATTTT. Translating gives CASKPLGSLLTDTQYF.

This clonotype was observed a single time. A much bigger clone sits one base away, suggesting this may be a read error. The gene calls are TRBV4-2 and TRBJ1-5; 8 nucleotides match TRBD1. Germline values: CDR1 LGHNA, CDR2 YNFKEQ. The CDR3 is 16 residues long. Germline trimming cut 1 base from V and 5 bases from J; bases unmatched to any gene: 7. CDR3 DNA sequence: TGTGCCAGCAGCCAAGTAACAGGGGGTTTCCATCAGCCCCAGCATTTT. Its translation is CASSQVTGGFHQPQHF.

This clonotype was counted many times. The rearrangement uses TRBV29-1 and TRBJ1-1; perhaps TRBD1 as D (6 bases). The CDR3 runs 15 residues. Trimming cost V 7 bases and J 0 bases, with 18 bases left between them. CDR1 SQVTM and CDR2 ANQGSEA come from the germline V gene. The CDR3 sequence: CSARTVLGLNTEAFF. CDR3 bases: TGCAGCGCCCGGACAGTCCTGGGGCTGAACACTGAAGCTTTCTTT.